This T cell receptor (beta chain) was captured by sequencing in a study of neurological immune-mediated disorders. Study in general: Of the 35 or so patients with multiple sclerosis, about 31 had relapsing-remitting MS, whereas the remaining 3 had secondary progressive MS. Study-level findings and limits: The multiple sclerosis repertoire cluster was not associated with any clinical or MRI feature.

This clonotype appeared many times. Its antigen is still unknown. Trimming stripped 5 bases from V and 0 bases from J, with 11 bases between. Germline CDR1 and CDR2: SGHTS and YDEGEE. This CDR3 is 14 amino acids long. By 5'RACE with 10-nucleotide random UMIs, the cDNA was made. Via MiXCR, TCRdb re-called the 5' RACE reads, giving one row per CDR3 protein. The sample has tens of thousands of distinct CDR3 sequences; 4.5% to 7% are singletons. CD4+ or CD8+ T cells, 950,000 to 1,000,000 per library, were used for sorted libraries. The sequencing input was CD4+ T cells from blood. The clonotype originates from a woman aged 18-35 years with multiple sclerosis. This chain connects TRBV5-8 to TRBJ1-2; D remains ambiguous. The CDR3, as DNA: TGTGCCAGCAGGTTAAGCGTGGCTAACTATGGCTACACCTTC. Translating it yields CASRLSVANYGYTF.